One and the same sample provided the 26 T cell receptor beta chains below, sequenced in a study of blood T cell repertoires in COVID-19. The method was immunoSEQ multiplex PCR; TCRdb's version includes in-frame clones alone and lacks a portion of them. The sample includes 150,000 to 200,000 clones, 84% of them seen just once. The sequencing input was peripheral blood. The receptor source for this set is a woman in her 70s with COVID-19, enrolled during active disease.

The CDR3 DNA is TGCAGCGTTGGGCGCGGGGGGATCACAGATACGCAGTATTTT. The encoded protein is CSVGRGGITDTQYF. V is TRBV29-1 and J is TRBJ2-3, with 8 bases matching TRBD2. This CDR3 is built from 14 residues. V dropped 4 bases and J dropped 2; count of bases not matched to a gene: 5. Germline V gives CDR1 SQVTM, CDR2 ANQGSEA.

This clone was found a few times. This sequence joins TRBV11-2 and TRBJ2-7, with D hard to call. The germline CDR1 and CDR2 sequences are SGHAT and FQNNGV. This CDR3 has 14 residues. The V end lost 0 bases, the J end lost 6 bases, and 12 bases lay between the germline ends. Written as DNA, the CDR3 is TGTGCCAGCAGCTTAGATCCGGAACGGGTCGAGCAGTACTTC. This translates into CASSLDPERVEQYF.

The chain carries TRBV7-2 and TRBJ2-7, with 8 bases aligning to TRBD2. V was clipped by 0 bases and J by 3 bases; unmatched bases: 7. The CDR3 extends over 16 amino acids. CDR1 is SGHTA, CDR2 FQGNSA, per germline. The CDR3 reads CASSLAAGLEVYEQYF. In nucleotides, the CDR3 is TGTGCCAGCAGCTTAGCGGCGGGACTAGAAGTCTACGAGCAGTACTTC.

The count of this clone is one. This rearrangement joins TRBV27 to TRBJ2-7; the match to TRBD1 covers 7 bases. Germline assignment: CDR1 MNHEY and CDR2 SMNVEV (reference sequence). After removal of 11 bases from V and 2 bases from J, the junction contained 12 bases not matched to a gene. This CDR3 is built from 14 residues. The CDR3 sequence is CAAPLRGQAYEQYV. The CDR3 coding sequence is TGTGCCGCCCCTTTGAGGGGGCAGGCCTACGAGCAGTACGTC.

The gene calls are TRBV2 and TRBJ2-2; weak D call: TRBD2 (6 bases). Germline CDR1 and CDR2: SNHLY and FYNNEI. The CDR3 extends over 14 amino acids. V was shortened by 5 bases and J by 3 bases, with 10 bases between the two germline ends. The CDR3: CASSRGSDTGELFF. As DNA, the CDR3 is TGTGCCAGCAGTCGGGGGTCGGACACCGGGGAGCTGTTTTTT.

Here the CDR3 DNA reads TGTGCCAGCAGCTCAACCGGGACTTTAGGCGCAGATACGCAGTATTTT. This gives the protein CASSSTGTLGADTQYF. The V and J genes are TRBV9 and TRBJ2-3, with D possibly being TRBD2 (6 bases). Trimming removed 4 bases from V and 4 bases from J, with 19 bases in between. The germline CDR1 and CDR2 sequences are SGDLS and YYNGEE. The CDR3 covers 16 residues.

This clone was seen a few times. V gene TRBV25-1 combines with J gene TRBJ2-7, with a possible D match to TRBD1 (6 bases). The germline V gene encodes CDR1 MGHDK and CDR2 SYGVNS. This CDR3 contains 14 residues. V lost 5 bases to trimming and J lost 6 bases, with 17 bases between them. The DNA for the CDR3 is TGTGCCAGCAGTCCCCCGAGGGGGAGCGTCGAGCAGTACTTC. Residues: CASSPPRGSVEQYF.

This clone is a singleton in its sample. This rearrangement joins TRBV28 to TRBJ1-1, with unresolved D. V gave up 3 bases and J gave up 7 bases, with 9 bases separating them. Germline CDR1 MDHEN, CDR2 SYDVKM. This CDR3 is 12 amino acids long. In nucleotides, the CDR3 is TGTGCCAGCAGTTTTATCTACAGTGAAGCTTTCTTT. Its translation is CASSFIYSEAFF.

This clone appeared a single time. The chain is built from TRBV28 and TRBJ1-1; perhaps TRBD1 as D (5 bases). Germline CDR1 MDHEN, CDR2 SYDVKM. The CDR3 consists of 14 residues. Trimming took 6 bases from V and 2 from J, leaving 13 bases between them. The CDR3 is CASSPGGVNTEAFF. As DNA, the CDR3 is TGTGCCAGCAGCCCCGGGGGGGTAAACACTGAAGCTTTCTTT.

A single count supports this clone. The chain employs TRBV19 and TRBJ2-1; 11 nucleotides align to TRBD2. The CDR3 sequence is 17 residues long. Germline assignment: CDR1 LNHDA and CDR2 SQIVND (reference sequence). The V segment lost 5 bases and the J segment 1 base; nucleotides outside the gene matches: 7. The CDR3 DNA follows: TGTGCCAGTAGTCTCGGGACTAGCGGAGGATCCTACAATGAGCAGTTCTTC. Translating gives CASSLGTSGGSYNEQFF.

The gene calls are TRBV30 and TRBJ1-2; D is uncertain. There are 15 residues in the CDR3. Trimming stripped 5 bases from V and 4 bases from J, with 20 bases between. Germline V gene sequence: CDR1 GTSNPN, CDR2 SVGIG (reference sequence). The CDR3 nucleotides read TGTGCCTGGGTGGGCCTGGGAGATTTGAGCTATGGCTACACCTTC. Protein product: CAWVGLGDLSYGYTF.

The chain employs TRBV7-8 and TRBJ1-3, with no clear D. The ends were cut back, 3 bases at V and 3 bases at J, with 12 bases in the middle. This CDR3 is 15 amino acids long. The V gene's germline CDR1 is SGHVS and CDR2 FQNEAQ. The CDR3 region has the DNA TGTGCCAGCAGCTTCGGGGAGACATTTGGAAACACCATATATTTT. It is translated as CASSFGETFGNTIYF.

V gene TRBV19 combines with J gene TRBJ1-2; TRBD1 might be the D (6 bases). Germline assignment: CDR1 LNHDA and CDR2 SQIVND (reference sequence). The CDR3 loop spans 13 amino acids. V lost 4 bases to trimming and J lost 4 bases, with 10 bases between them. Here the CDR3 DNA reads TGTGCCAGTAGTACACAGGGCGGCTATGGCTACACCTTC. Its translation: CASSTQGGYGYTF.

The chain employs TRBV18 and TRBJ1-2, with 12 positions matching TRBD1. CDR1 and CDR2 (germline): KGHSH, LQKENI. The V and J ends lost 3 bases and 8 bases, in that order; junction bases with no gene match: 16. The CDR3 consists of 18 residues. The CDR3 DNA is TGTGCCAGCTCACCTCAATCTCGGACGGGACAGGGGGCTATCGGCTACACCTTC. Translated, it gives CASSPQSRTGQGAIGYTF.

The chain joins TRBV6-5 to TRBJ1-2; D gene unclear. Germline loops: CDR1 MNHEY, CDR2 SVGAGI. The CDR3 contains 14 residues. The ends were cut back, 4 bases at V and 2 bases at J, with 11 bases in the middle. The CDR3, as DNA: TGTGCCAGCAGTTTAGGCACGAGGAACTATGGCTACACCTTC. Translation: CASSLGTRNYGYTF.

This clone was counted a few times. This rearrangement joins TRBV28 to TRBJ1-1, with D unclear. The germline V gene encodes CDR1 MDHEN and CDR2 SYDVKM. The ends were cut back, 6 bases at V and 7 bases at J, with 9 bases in the middle. There are 11 residues in the CDR3. This CDR3 is CASREGGEAFF. The DNA for the CDR3 is TGTGCCAGCAGGGAGGGCGGTGAAGCTTTCTTT.

V is TRBV7-9 and J is TRBJ2-7, with TRBD2 matching over 8 bases. Germline V lookup: CDR1 SEHNR, CDR2 FQNEAQ (reference sequence). The CDR3 is made up of 12 amino acids. Germline trimming cut 4 bases from V and 9 bases from J; bases unmatched to any gene: 5. CDR3 DNA sequence: TGTGCCAGCAGCTCTCCCGGGGGGGGGCAGTACTTC. Residues: CASSSPGGGQYF. Full variable domain (rest looked up from reference TRBV7-9 and TRBJ2-7): DTGVSQNPRHKITKRGQNVTFRCDPISEHNRLYWYRQTLGQGPEFLTYFQNEAQLEKSRLLSDRFSAERPKGSFSTLEIQRTEQGDSAMYLCASSSPGGGQYFGPGTRLTVT.

V usage is TRBV30 and J usage is TRBJ1-2; a weak D match, TRBD1 (5 bases). V dropped 2 bases and J dropped 0 bases, with 7 bases sitting between them. The length of the CDR3 is 13 residues. Per germline, CDR1 GTSNPN and CDR2 SVGIG (reference sequence). Here the CDR3 DNA reads TGTGCCTGGAGTCCGACAGCTAACTATGGCTACACCTTC. As protein: CAWSPTANYGYTF.

The chain employs TRBV10-2 and TRBJ2-7, with D unresolved. The CDR3 totals 9 residues. Germline V lookup: CDR1 WSHSY, CDR2 SAAADI. The V and J ends lost 11 bases and 3 bases respectively, with 5 bases between them. The CDR3 nucleotides are TGCGCCTCCAACTACGAGCAGTACGTC. It specifies CASNYEQYV.

This rearrangement joins TRBV11-2 to TRBJ2-3, with a tentative D call TRBD2 (7 bases). Trimming pared 0 bases from V and 0 bases from J, leaving 10 bases between. Looked up from germline, CDR1 is SGHAT and CDR2 is FQNNGV. CDR3 size: 16 residues. The DNA of the CDR3 is TGTGCCAGCAGCTTAGACGCGGGGGCCAGCACAGATACGCAGTATTTT. This translates into CASSLDAGASTDTQYF.

The table lists this clone with a few counts. The chain employs TRBV12-3 or TRBV12-4 and TRBJ2-7, with a weak D call TRBD1 (5 bases). V was clipped by 3 bases and J by 3 bases, with 9 bases between them. This CDR3 is 13 amino acids long. The DNA of the CDR3 is TGTGCCAGCAGTTTGGGGCTCATCTACGAGCAGTACTTC. Translated: CASSLGLIYEQYF.

This chain connects TRBV18 to TRBJ2-2; 7 bases line up with TRBD1. This CDR3 is built from 14 residues. CDR1 and CDR2 (germline): KGHSH, LQKENI. J was trimmed by 6 bases and V by 8 bases; bases with no gene match: 9. This CDR3 is CASNKLQGSGELFF. The CDR3 DNA reads as TGTGCCAGCAATAAACTACAGGGGTCCGGGGAGCTGTTTTTT. Looking up the rest from reference TRBV18 and TRBJ2-2 gives the full variable domain: NAGVMQNPRHLVRRRGQEARLRCSPMKGHSHVYWYRQLPEEGLKFMVYLQKENIIDESGMPKERFSAEFPKEGPSILRIQQVVRGDSAAYFCASNKLQGSGELFFGEGSRLTVL.

This CDR3 is CASSQANRVNSPLHF. The CDR3 DNA follows: TGCGCCAGCAGCCAAGCTAACAGGGTAAATTCACCCCTCCACTTT. The V gene is TRBV4-1, the J gene TRBJ1-6; weak D call: TRBD1 (6 bases). V dropped 1 base and J dropped 7 bases, with 11 bases sitting between them. CDR3 length equals 15 residues. The V gene's germline CDR1 is MGHRA and CDR2 YSYEKL.

The chain employs TRBV11-2 and TRBJ2-7; TRBD2 agrees at 11 bases. The CDR3 consists of 18 residues. CDR1 is SGHAT, CDR2 FQNNGV, per germline. The V and J ends lost 5 bases and 4 bases, in that order; junction bases with no gene match: 16. This CDR3 is CASSPQMGSGRDGYEQYF. As DNA, the CDR3 is TGTGCCAGCAGCCCACAGATGGGTAGCGGGAGGGATGGGTACGAGCAGTACTTC.

The chain links TRBV5-1 to TRBJ1-2, with D unresolved. CDR3 length: 14 amino acids. Trimming pared 4 bases from V and 1 base from J, leaving 11 bases between. Germline CDR1 SGHRS, CDR2 YFSETQ. For the CDR3, the DNA is TGCGCCAGCAGCCCTCCAGACAATAACTATGGCTACACCTTC. Protein sequence: CASSPPDNNYGYTF.

This clone was observed once. The same CDR3 arises from other DNA sequences in this sample as well. This chain links TRBV6-1 with TRBJ1-5, with 9 bases aligning to TRBD1. CDR1 and CDR2 from the germline V gene are MNHNS and SASEGT. V shed 3 bases, J shed 2 bases, and the junction held 2 bases outside the gene matches. This CDR3 comprises 15 residues. CDR3 in amino acids: CASSDRQGGNQPQHF. The CDR3 DNA follows: TGTGCCAGCAGTGACCGACAGGGGGGCAATCAGCCCCAGCATTTT.